Listed below are T cell receptor beta chains from one sample, sequenced in a study of OX40 agonist ivuxolimab in advanced cancers. The protocol was immunoSEQ multiplex PCR, while the TCRdb copy is restricted to in-frame clones and leaves out a portion. Seen here are 77,000 or so clones, about nine tenths observed once, and the top ten hold 11%. Sample: CD4+ or CD8+ T cells sorted from blood, taken in a trial of the OX40 agonist ivuxolimab. These receptors originate from an adult with an advanced solid tumor such as melanoma, head and neck, liver or kidney cancer. Both conserved end residues are part of each CDR3. The D gene is left open where the match is weak. The size field is filled for only some rows; it gives once, few, many or a size class.

CDR3 DNA,CDR3 protein,clone size,V gene,J gene,D gene
TGCGCCAGCAGCCAAGCCAATGGAAAACTGTTTTTT,CASSQANGKLFF,.,TRBV4-1,TRBJ1-4,.
TGTGCCAGCAGTTACGGCACTGAAGCTTTCTTT,CASSYGTEAFF,.,TRBV6-5,TRBJ1-1,.
TGTGCCAGCAGCTTAGGGGCCGGGACAGGGGCGGCCTACGAGCAGTACTTC,CASSLGAGTGAAYEQYF,.,TRBV11-1,TRBJ2-7,TRBD1
TGCGCCAGCAGCCAAGATGCGGGCCGTTACGAGCAGTACTTC,CASSQDAGRYEQYF,.,TRBV4-3,TRBJ2-7,.
TGTGCCAGCAGCCCGGGGACTAGCGGGGGCTACGAGCAGTACTTC,CASSPGTSGGYEQYF,.,TRBV27,TRBJ2-7,TRBD2
TGTGCCAGCTCAGGACTAGCGGGGAGTTCAGATACGCAGTATTTT,CASSGLAGSSDTQYF,once,TRBV18,TRBJ2-3,TRBD2
TGTGCCAGCAGTCCCGGGACTAGCGGGGGCACAGATACGCAGTATTTT,CASSPGTSGGTDTQYF,.,TRBV27,TRBJ2-3,TRBD2
TGTGCCAGCAGCTTAGATTGGGGGACAGATACGCAGTATTTT,CASSLDWGTDTQYF,.,TRBV11-2,TRBJ2-3,.
TGTGCCAGCAGCGTAGAACTAGCGGGGACAGATACGCAGTATTTT,CASSVELAGTDTQYF,once,TRBV9,TRBJ2-3,TRBD2
TGTGCCAGCAGCCCCGAGGAGGCGGCGGGCACCTACGAGCAGTACTTC,CASSPEEAAGTYEQYF,.,TRBV11-2,TRBJ2-7,.
TGTGCCAGCAGCGTGGAATCACGGAGCTTAACAGATACGCAGTATTTT,CASSVESRSLTDTQYF,.,TRBV9,TRBJ2-3,.
TGCAGCGTTGAAGATTATCGGGGAATCTACGAGCAGTACTTC,CSVEDYRGIYEQYF,.,TRBV29-1,TRBJ2-7,.
TGTGCCAGCAGCCCGATGGACAGGGTGGAGACCCAGTACTTC,CASSPMDRVETQYF,.,TRBV5-4,TRBJ2-5,TRBD1
TGTGCCAGCAGCTTAGGACAGGGGGTGGGTGAGCAGTACTTC,CASSLGQGVGEQYF,.,TRBV7-9,TRBJ2-7,TRBD1
TGTGCCAGCAGCGCCCAGGGGGGTAGGCCTGAAGCTTTCTTT,CASSAQGGRPEAFF,once,TRBV9,TRBJ1-1,TRBD1
TGTGCCAGCAGCTTAGGAGGTGTCGCGGACAGGAATGAGCAGTTCTTC,CASSLGGVADRNEQFF,.,TRBV7-9,TRBJ2-1,TRBD1